This T cell receptor (beta chain) was profiled in a study of identical twins. Germline V gene data show CDR1 as SGHNT and CDR2 as YENEEA. The CDR3 is 13 amino acids. Losses at the gene ends were 2 bases for V and 15 bases for J; bases not matched to a gene: 8. MiXCR was run by TCRdb on the 5' RACE reads, yielding one entry per CDR3 protein. The repertoire holds hundreds of thousands of distinct CDR3 sequences, with approximately 24% as singletons. This clonotype was detected a few times. As yet, its antigen is unknown. Study-wide points: Modelling approaches yielded underestimates of out-of-frame TCR alpha sharing between monozygotic twins.

Separately, the same data were catalogued under a study of T cells expressing NK-cell markers. That work states: One of the eight sequenced donors was seronegative, whereas the other seven were HCMV-seropositive. Sorting was restricted to alpha-beta TCR T cells by an anti-gamma-delta TCR antibody in several experiments. It remained uncertain whether the expanded NKG2C+ T cell clones were specific for HCMV antigens.

The sequence was collected from a young woman in good health. The J gene is TRBJ2-1, the V gene TRBV11-3, with 9 bases identical to TRBD1. Sequenced material: CD4+ T cells sorted from blood. The DNA of the CDR3 is TGTGCCAGCAGCTTAATCACCGGGACAGGGTCGTTCTTC. This encodes CASSLITGTGSFF.